Shown below are 14 T cell receptor beta chains from a single sample sequenced in a study of T-cell reconstitution after alpha-beta-depleted transplantation in children. Preparation of the TCRbeta library used unique molecular identifiers. TCRdb ran MiXCR on the PCR reads and lists one entry per CDR3 protein. The data contain about 500,000 distinct CDR3 sequences, 32% of them singletons. Sequencing used PBMCs from the stem cell graft donor, obtained from the stem cell graft. The receptor source for this set is a human donor who donated a stem cell graft to a child with aplastic anemia.

In this sample, this clonotype turned up a few times. The rearrangement uses TRBV30 and TRBJ1-5; D is uncertain. The CDR3 has 12 amino acids. Germline-derived CDR1 and CDR2 are GTSNPN and SVGIG (reference sequence). Trimming removed 0 bases from V and 7 bases from J, with 7 bases in between. The CDR3 is CAWSVARQPQHF. CDR3 in DNA: TGTGCCTGGAGTGTTGCGAGGCAGCCCCAGCATTTT.

The chain employs TRBV4-3 and TRBJ1-1; 7 bases fit TRBD1. The ends lost 0 bases at V and 4 bases at J; junction bases unmatched: 8. The CDR3 runs to 16 residues. The germline V gene encodes CDR1 LGHNA and CDR2 YSLEER. CDR3 in DNA: TGCGCCAGCAGCCAAGAGGGAGGGGGCGCGCGCACTGAAGCTTTCTTT. It translates to CASSQEGGGARTEAFF.

The chain couples TRBV25-1 to TRBJ1-1; D gene unclear. Germline V gene data show CDR1 as MGHDK and CDR2 as SYGVNS. The CDR3 spans 14 residues. Trimming pared 7 bases from V and 0 bases from J, leaving 12 bases between. The CDR3 DNA reads as TGTGCCAGCATGGGGATCCACATGAACACTGAAGCTTTCTTT. Protein product: CASMGIHMNTEAFF.

The chain employs TRBV5-1 and TRBJ2-2, with D possibly TRBD1 on 5 matching bases. The CDR3 covers 13 residues. Germline V lookup: CDR1 SGHRS, CDR2 YFSETQ. Trimming stripped 0 bases from V and 6 bases from J, with 6 bases between. CDR3: CASSLDRSGELFF. In DNA form, the CDR3 reads TGCGCCAGCAGCTTGGACAGGTCCGGGGAGCTGTTTTTT. The variable domain in full, with the rest retrieved from reference TRBV5-1 and TRBJ2-2, is KAGVTQTPRYLIKTRGQQVTLSCSPISGHRSVSWYQQTPGQGLQFLFEYFSETQRNKGNFPGRFSGRQFSNSRSEMNVSTLELGDSALYLCASSLDRSGELFFGEGSRLTVL.

This clonotype turned up a few times. V and J are TRBV20-1 and TRBJ1-1; D is perhaps TRBD1 (6 bases). The CDR3 is 13 residues long. V gave up 6 bases and J gave up 1 base, with 12 bases separating them. Germline CDR1 DFQATT, CDR2 SNEGSKA (reference sequence). The CDR3 is CSAVRGPNTEAFF. CDR3 DNA sequence: TGCAGTGCCGTGCGGGGGCCGAACACTGAAGCTTTCTTT.

The V and J genes are TRBV25-1 and TRBJ2-2; D is perhaps TRBD1 (5 bases). CDR1 is MGHDK and CDR2 is SYGVNS in the germline V gene. The CDR3 has 11 amino acids. V shed 10 bases and J shed 5 bases, with 8 bases lying between them. CDR3 protein: CATRQTGELFF. DNA for the CDR3: TGTGCCACCAGACAGACCGGGGAGCTGTTTTTT. The entire variable domain, with the rest obtained from reference TRBV25-1 and TRBJ2-2, is as follows: EADIYQTPRYLVIGTGKKITLECSQTMGHDKMYWYQQDPGMELHLIHYSYGVNSTEKGDLSSESTVSRIRTEHFPLTLESARPSHTSQYLCATRQTGELFFGEGSRLTVL.

The V gene is TRBV6-1, the J gene TRBJ1-1; D unclear. V dropped 4 bases and J dropped 0 bases, with 9 bases sitting between them. Germline V lookup: CDR1 MNHNS, CDR2 SASEGT. There are 14 residues in the CDR3. The CDR3 nucleotides are TGTGCCAGCAGTGCAGCGGGGATGAACACTGAAGCTTTCTTT. Translated, it gives CASSAAGMNTEAFF.

In its sample, this clonotype was seen a few times. The chain joins TRBV7-9 to TRBJ1-6; D unresolved. Germline-derived CDR1 and CDR2 are SEHNR and FQNEAQ (reference sequence). Trimming left V 4 bases short and J 7 bases short, with 5 bases between. CDR3 size: 12 residues. CDR3 DNA sequence: TGTGCCAGCAGCTCCCGGAATTCACCCCTCCACTTT. The encoded protein is CASSSRNSPLHF. The whole variable domain, filled in from reference TRBV7-9 and TRBJ1-6, reads DTGVSQNPRHKITKRGQNVTFRCDPISEHNRLYWYRQTLGQGPEFLTYFQNEAQLEKSRLLSDRFSAERPKGSFSTLEIQRTEQGDSAMYLCASSSRNSPLHFGNGTRLTVT.

This chain connects TRBV7-8 to TRBJ2-1; 11 positions match TRBD2. From germline, CDR1 is SGHVS and CDR2 FQNEAQ. Trimming removed 4 bases from V and 8 bases from J; junction bases left unmatched: 4. The CDR3 has 14 residues. The CDR3 protein is CASSSGLAEYEQFF. For the CDR3, the DNA is TGTGCCAGCAGCTCGGGACTAGCGGAGTATGAGCAGTTCTTC.

The chain recombines TRBV18 with TRBJ2-2; maybe TRBD2 (5 bases). Germline V gives CDR1 KGHSH, CDR2 LQKENI. The CDR3 spans 16 residues. V dropped 9 bases and J dropped 4 bases, with 21 bases sitting between them. The chain's CDR3 is CASNGLTLAGTGELFF. CDR3 in DNA: TGTGCCAGTAACGGCCTCACCCTTGCGGGCACCGGGGAGCTGTTTTTT. Combining the CDR3 with reference TRBV18 and TRBJ2-2 gives the whole variable domain NAGVMQNPRHLVRRRGQEARLRCSPMKGHSHVYWYRQLPEEGLKFMVYLQKENIIDESGMPKERFSAEFPKEGPSILRIQQVVRGDSAAYFCASNGLTLAGTGELFFGEGSRLTVL.

The V gene is TRBV12-3 or TRBV12-4, the J gene TRBJ2-6; D is tentatively TRBD1 or TRBD2 (6 bases each). This CDR3 is built from 20 residues. Trimming removed 8 bases at V and 0 bases at J, with 26 bases between. The CDR3 reads CASLTRPSPGAGSGANVLTF. The CDR3 DNA is TGTGCCAGCCTCACGCGACCCTCTCCGGGGGCTGGCTCTGGGGCCAACGTCCTGACTTTC.

The rearrangement links TRBV19 to TRBJ2-2, with 11 positions matching TRBD2. There are 18 residues in the CDR3. J lost 1 base, V lost 6 bases, and 10 bases had no gene match. From germline, CDR1 is LNHDA and CDR2 SQIVND (reference sequence). This CDR3 is CASRALAGEGLNTGELFF. The CDR3 nucleotides read TGTGCCAGTAGGGCACTAGCGGGAGAGGGGTTGAACACCGGGGAGCTGTTTTTT.

This clonotype was counted a few times. The CDR3 spells CSASTLASGVSYNEQFF. The CDR3 DNA reads as TGCAGTGCTAGCACTCTAGCTAGCGGAGTATCCTACAATGAGCAGTTCTTC. This chain joins TRBV20-1 and TRBJ2-1; 7 bases fit TRBD2. Germline V lookup: CDR1 DFQATT, CDR2 SNEGSKA (reference sequence). After removal of 3 bases from V and 1 base from J, the junction contained 12 bases not matched to a gene. CDR3 length: 17 residues.

The chain uses TRBV10-3 and TRBJ2-6; D gene uncertain. The CDR3 extends over 15 amino acids. CDR1 is ENHRY and CDR2 is SYGVKD in the germline V gene. V lost 4 bases, J lost 0 bases, and 7 bases lay in between. This CDR3 is CAISGKGSGANVLTF. CDR3 bases: TGTGCCATCAGTGGAAAGGGCTCTGGGGCCAACGTCCTGACTTTC.